The 6 T cell receptor beta chains below come from one sample, sequenced in a study of control samples from healthy donors and cancer patients. Using immunoSEQ multiplex PCR, the repertoire was profiled, and TCRdb retains in-frame clones only, with some absent. The table has around 68,000 clones, 65% to 85% seen once. The sequenced material came from blood. These TCRs come from a man aged 60-69 years in good health.

The V gene is TRBV10-3, the J gene TRBJ1-6; 7 nucleotides align to TRBD1. V was pared by 6 bases and J by 8 bases, with 7 bases of the junction left unmatched. Germline-derived CDR1 and CDR2 are ENHRY and SYGVKD. The CDR3 is 14 amino acids. The CDR3 protein is CAIRGGTVDSPLHF. For the CDR3, the DNA is TGTGCCATCAGGGGAGGGACAGTTGATTCACCCCTCCACTTT.

The chain joins TRBV2 to TRBJ1-6, with D unresolved. Germline CDR1 is SNHLY and CDR2 is FYNNEI. The V gene lost 3 bases and the J gene lost 10 bases, with 7 bases spanning the gap. CDR3 length equals 12 residues. CDR3 residues: CASSDLRSPLHF. CDR3 sequence (DNA): TGTGCCAGCAGTGATTTGAGGTCACCCCTCCACTTT.

CDR3: CASSLFAGDQETQYF. The CDR3 nucleotides are TGTGCCAGCAGCTTATTCGCGGGGGACCAAGAGACCCAGTACTTC. The chain uses TRBV7-2 and TRBJ2-5; 7 bases match TRBD2. The J segment lost 0 bases and the V segment lost 2 bases, leaving 3 bases of the junction unmatched. CDR1 is SGHTA, CDR2 FQGNSA, per germline. The CDR3 runs to 15 residues.

V gene TRBV19 combines with J gene TRBJ2-3, with 8 bases lining up with TRBD2. Germline-derived CDR1 and CDR2 are LNHDA and SQIVND (reference sequence). Losses at the gene ends were 4 bases for V and 5 bases for J; bases not matched to a gene: 5. This CDR3 region has 14 residues. The CDR3 DNA sequence: TGTGCCAGTAGTACCCGGACTAGCCTAGATACGCAGTATTTT. It encodes CASSTRTSLDTQYF.

The chain joins TRBV30 to TRBJ2-2; 8 nucleotides agree with TRBD1. Trimming at V came to 0 bases and at J to 4 bases, leaving 4 bases not matched to a gene. Germline CDR1 is GTSNPN and CDR2 is SVGIG (reference sequence). This CDR3 has 15 amino acids. CDR3 loop: CAWSVGQASTGELFF. DNA of the CDR3: TGTGCCTGGAGTGTGGGACAGGCGAGCACCGGGGAGCTGTTTTTT.

CDR3 in amino acids: CSAKDSYDTF. As DNA, the CDR3 is TGCAGTGCTAAAGACAGCTACGACACCTTC. V gene TRBV20-1 combines with J gene TRBJ1-2; D might be TRBD1 (5 bases). This CDR3 is 10 amino acids long. Trimming took off 4 bases at V and 12 bases at J, with 12 bases between the two ends. The germline CDR1 and CDR2 sequences are DFQATT and SNEGSKA (reference sequence).